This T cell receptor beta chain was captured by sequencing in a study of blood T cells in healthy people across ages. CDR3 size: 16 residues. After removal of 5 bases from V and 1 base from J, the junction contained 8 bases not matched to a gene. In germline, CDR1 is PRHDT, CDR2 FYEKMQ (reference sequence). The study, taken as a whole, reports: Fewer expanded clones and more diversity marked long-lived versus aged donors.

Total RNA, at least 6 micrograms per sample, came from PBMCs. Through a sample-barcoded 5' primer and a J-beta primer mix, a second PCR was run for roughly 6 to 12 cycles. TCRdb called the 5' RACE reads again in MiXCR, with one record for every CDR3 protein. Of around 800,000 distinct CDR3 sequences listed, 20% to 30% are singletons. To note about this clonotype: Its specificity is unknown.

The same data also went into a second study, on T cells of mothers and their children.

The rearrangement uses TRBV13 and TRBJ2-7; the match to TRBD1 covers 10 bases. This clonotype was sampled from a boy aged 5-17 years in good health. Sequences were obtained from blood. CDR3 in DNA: TGTGCCAGCAGCCCGGGACAGGGGAAGTTTTCCTACGAGCAGTACTTC. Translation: CASSPGQGKFSYEQYF.